This T cell receptor beta chain was sequenced for a study of shared clonotypes between healthy human individuals. Study-wide findings and caveats: Donor scarcity curtailed the genetic and exposure-history diversity represented herein. In this cohort, only blood was sampled, and tissue repertoires likely differ. Memory subsets had estimated richness that was generally smaller than that of naive subsets.

Data came from immunoSEQ multiplex PCR; TCRdb stores just in-frame clones and leaves some out. The sample lists millions of clones; approximately 90% were seen once. Nashville, Tennessee was home to all donors, each a Caucasian adult. Worth noting for this clone: Its cognate antigen is unknown.

The specimen sequenced was naive CD4+ T cells sorted from blood. Subset described: CD45RA+ positively selected. This TCR derives from a man younger than 30 in good health.

CDR3 nucleotide sequence: TGCGCCAGCAGTAATTTAGATTCGTACAATGAGCAGTTCTTC. It codes for CASSNLDSYNEQFF. The genes are TRBV10-2 and TRBJ2-1; D is undetermined. CDR3 length: 14 residues. The ends were cut back, 5 bases at V and 4 bases at J, with 12 bases in the middle. Germline CDR1 reads WSHSY; CDR2 reads SAAADI.